This note documents a single T cell receptor (beta chain) sequence. What it recognizes is unknown. A junction end diverges from the germline sequence, so it may reflect a read error. This entry is derived from a study of cytomegalovirus exposure and HLA in healthy donors. Study-wide results and caveats: Rarity characterized most TCR sequences, yet some public TCRs appeared in many donors. A reported reduction in N-insertions relative to the approximately 640-donor mean was seen in an Asian-associated ancestry cluster in a later analysis. In a later analysis, at a false discovery rate of 0.05, 17,000 or so TCR beta sequences were associated with HLA alleles.

This CDR3 has 16 residues. Per the germline V gene, CDR1 is SSHAT and CDR2 is FNYEAQ (reference sequence). The study ran its PCR with 60 Vbeta and 13 Jbeta primers. Produced via immunoSEQ multiplex PCR; TCRdb's table is partial and in-frame only. The sample gives some 110,000 clones, about 70% of which show up once; roughly 8.7% is in the top ten. Sequencing input: PBMCs. The genes are TRBV7-7 and TRBJ2-3, with 9 bases fitting TRBD2. The source is a man between 25 and 39 years old in good health and CMV-seropositive. CDR3 sequence (DNA): TGTGCTAGCAGCTTAGTGGCGGGGGGGCTAACAGATACGCAGTATTTT. It codes for CASSLVAGGLTDTQYF.